This passage covers 12 T cell receptor beta chains from one sample sequenced in a study of blood T cell repertoires in COVID-19. Clones were sequenced by immunoSEQ multiplex PCR, and TCRdb holds only the in-frame ones, with some missing. The sample has roughly 250,000 clones, roughly 84% seen once. The sequenced material came from peripheral blood. These receptors came from a woman in her 40s with active or convalescent COVID-19.

This clone was seen only a few times. V and J are TRBV5-1 and TRBJ2-6; D unclear. The CDR3 extends over 17 amino acids. CDR1 and CDR2 (germline): SGHRS, YFSETQ. The V end lost 2 bases, the J end lost 0 bases, and 12 bases lay between the germline ends. The CDR3 reads CASSLGGANSGANVLTF. DNA for the CDR3: TGCGCCAGCAGCTTAGGCGGAGCGAACTCTGGGGCCAACGTCCTGACTTTC.

This chain joins TRBV15 and TRBJ2-1, with TRBD1 matching over 8 bases. After removal of 1 base from V and 8 bases from J, the junction contained 10 bases not matched to a gene. This CDR3 is built from 16 residues. CDR1 is LNHNV and CDR2 is YYDKDF in the germline V gene (reference sequence). The CDR3 DNA sequence: TGTGCCACCAGCAGAGCCTGGGGGACAGGTTCTCATGAGCAGTTCTTC. It codes for CATSRAWGTGSHEQFF. Based on the CDR3 plus reference TRBV15 and TRBJ2-1, the full variable domain is DAMVIQNPRYQVTQFGKPVTLSCSQTLNHNVMYWYQQKSSQAPKLLFHYYDKDFNNEADTPDNFQSRRPNTSFCFLDIRSPGLGDTAMYLCATSRAWGTGSHEQFFGPGTRLTVL.

This clone came up once. The genes are TRBV15 and TRBJ1-2; D may be TRBD1 (5 bases). Germline CDR1 and CDR2: LNHNV and YYDKDF (reference sequence). The V gene lost 1 base and the J gene lost 4 bases, with 10 bases spanning the gap. The CDR3 has 14 residues. CDR3 loop: CATSRVEGLYGYTF. The CDR3 DNA follows: TGTGCCACCAGCAGAGTTGAGGGACTCTATGGCTACACCTTC.

This chain uses TRBV10-3 with TRBJ2-7, with 9 bases matching TRBD1. Germline trimming cut 0 bases from V and 6 bases from J; bases unmatched to any gene: 12. The CDR3 is made up of 17 amino acids. Germline loops: CDR1 ENHRY, CDR2 SYGVKD. The CDR3 protein is CAISESYPRDRVTEQYF. As DNA, the CDR3 is TGTGCCATCAGTGAGTCCTATCCCCGGGACAGGGTGACCGAGCAGTACTTC.

The CDR3: CASGQGLGTEAFF. The CDR3 DNA is TGCGCCAGCGGACAGGGATTAGGCACTGAAGCTTTCTTT. V and J are TRBV5-1 and TRBJ1-1, with 8 bases identical to TRBD1. The ends lost 7 bases at V and 4 bases at J; junction bases unmatched: 6. The CDR3 extends over 13 amino acids. The germline gives CDR1 SGHRS, CDR2 YFSETQ.

The chain recombines TRBV5-1 with TRBJ1-4; 7 bases are a match to TRBD1. Per germline, CDR1 SGHRS and CDR2 YFSETQ. V trimming: 4 bases; J trimming: 1 base; junction bases outside the gene matches: 13. The CDR3 contains 18 residues. Written as DNA, the CDR3 is TGCGCCAGCAGCGTCCGGGCAGGGGGTTCACAAACTAATGAAAAACTGTTTTTT. It specifies CASSVRAGGSQTNEKLFF. Full variable domain (rest looked up from reference TRBV5-1 and TRBJ1-4): KAGVTQTPRYLIKTRGQQVTLSCSPISGHRSVSWYQQTPGQGLQFLFEYFSETQRNKGNFPGRFSGRQFSNSRSEMNVSTLELGDSALYLCASSVRAGGSQTNEKLFFGSGTQLSVL.

V is TRBV3-1 (or the pseudogene TRBV3-2) and J is TRBJ1-1; D may be TRBD1 (5 bases). The CDR3 loop spans 15 amino acids. CDR1 LGHDT and CDR2 YNNKEL come from the germline V gene (reference sequence). The germline V and J ends were trimmed by 1 base and 1 base, with 10 bases remaining between them. The CDR3 spells CASSQAGHRNTEAFF. Here the CDR3 DNA reads TGTGCCAGCAGCCAAGCCGGACACCGGAACACTGAAGCTTTCTTT.

The chain couples TRBV7-9 to TRBJ1-1, with 7 bases lining up with TRBD1. CDR1 is SEHNR and CDR2 is FQNEAQ in the germline V gene (reference sequence). CDR3 size: 15 residues. V gave up 1 base and J gave up 4 bases; unmatched junction bases: 6. The CDR3 bases are TGTGCCAGCAGCTTAGAGGGCAGGGGGTCCACTGAAGCTTTCTTT. Translated: CASSLEGRGSTEAFF.

The rearrangement joins TRBV10-1 to TRBJ2-1; 9 bases map to TRBD1. The CDR3 runs 14 residues. From germline, CDR1 is WNHNN and CDR2 SYGVQD (reference sequence). After removal of 6 bases from V and 6 bases from J, the junction contained 6 bases not matched to a gene. The CDR3: CASSPGTGPNEQFF. In DNA form, the CDR3 reads TGCGCCAGCAGCCCCGGGACAGGGCCCAATGAGCAGTTCTTC.

The chain has TRBV2 and TRBJ2-7, with D perhaps TRBD2 (6 bases). CDR1 and CDR2 from the germline V gene are SNHLY and FYNNEI. The CDR3 has 11 residues. V was clipped by 6 bases and J by 6 bases, with 9 bases between them. The chain's CDR3 is CASSVRGEQYF. The CDR3 DNA reads TGTGCCAGCAGCGTGCGGGGCGAGCAGTACTTC.

The gene calls are TRBV7-8 and TRBJ2-5; 9 bases are a match to TRBD2. This CDR3 comprises 15 residues. Trimming cost V 7 bases and J 5 bases; bases outside gene matches: 11. Germline values: CDR1 SGHVS, CDR2 FQNEAQ. Here the CDR3 reads CASMGAGGYLETQYF. The CDR3 DNA reads as TGTGCCAGCATGGGGGCGGGGGGGTACCTGGAGACCCAGTACTTC.

The chain joins TRBV25-1 to TRBJ2-1, with TRBD1 as a possible D gene (6 bases). In germline, CDR1 is MGHDK, CDR2 SYGVNS. The CDR3 is made up of 15 amino acids. The V end lost 3 bases, the J end lost 5 bases, and 14 bases lay between the germline ends. CDR3: CASSDTRDTNNEQFF. DNA for the CDR3: TGTGCCAGCAGTGATACGAGGGACACCAACAATGAGCAGTTCTTC. The full variable domain, rest sourced from reference TRBV25-1 and TRBJ2-1, is EADIYQTPRYLVIGTGKKITLECSQTMGHDKMYWYQQDPGMELHLIHYSYGVNSTEKGDLSSESTVSRIRTEHFPLTLESARPSHTSQYLCASSDTRDTNNEQFFGPGTRLTVL.